This T cell receptor (beta chain) comes out of a study of identifying expanded T cells in peripheral blood. This clone was seen a single time. V shed 2 bases and J shed 1 base, with 2 bases lying between them. Germline loops: CDR1 KGHSH, CDR2 LQKENI. The CDR3 is made up of 12 amino acids. Clones were sequenced by immunoSEQ multiplex PCR, and TCRdb holds only the in-frame ones, with some missing. There are around 120,000 clones in the sample; 80% to 90% occur only once, and about 8% lies in the top ten. This clonotype originated in a person aged 18-70 years in good health. J is TRBJ2-5 and V is TRBV18; D is undetermined. The sequencing sample was made of blood. In DNA form, the CDR3 reads TGTGCCAGCTCACCATCCCAAGAGACCCAGTACTTC. Translating gives CASSPSQETQYF.